This T cell receptor beta chain was identified in a study of T cells in Graves' hyperthyroidism and ophthalmopathy (dated by TCRdb to the late 2010s). For context, the study as a whole: Peripheral blood was collected at initial diagnosis, before any treatment. Following sampling, methimazole starting at 30 mg daily was given to hyperthyroidism patients, and high-dose intravenous methylprednisolone was given to ophthalmopathy patients. The paper reports TCR Vbeta CDR3 sequencing of some 140 peripheral blood samples: 43 ophthalmopathy, fewer than 80 hyperthyroidism and 17 progressor patients. To identify TCR V-J signatures that set the groups apart, the researchers used a discovery cohort of 95 to 100 patients, made up of roughly 45 with Graves' ophthalmopathy and some 55 with stable Graves' hyperthyroidism. Prospective prediction of ophthalmopathy was tested in an independent validation cohort consisting of 18 hyperthyroidism patients and around 16 patients who later progressed to ophthalmopathy. Thyroid tissue and blood T-cell repertoires from about six Graves' hyperthyroidism patients were also compared in the study. The 90 or so discovery patients were randomly split 7:3 into training and test sets. Results and caveats for the whole study, not just this receptor: Blood samples also contained most of the expanded thyroid clonotypes (frequency above 0.001), which suggests that blood repertoires may reflect thyroid immune responses. Ophthalmopathy was separated from stable hyperthyroidism by a 13 V-J signature model, with over 85% sensitivity and approximately 81% specificity obtained in cross-validation and 80%/75% obtained in testing. In validation, the model predicted progression to ophthalmopathy a median of about 6 months before onset, with approximately 71% sensitivity and roughly 79% specificity. No statistical method was used to set the sample size in advance, and investigators knew the group allocation.

With regard to this clonotype: Its antigen remains unidentified. No base quality information exists; no much larger clone differs at one position.

Moderately to severely active disease, a Clinical Activity Score of at least 3, a NOSPECS grade of at least 4, and a duration under 3 months were present in ophthalmopathy patients. Patients with uncontrolled infections, other autoimmune diseases, pregnancy or lactation were excluded. Diagnoses were based on clinical symptoms, serum thyroxine and TRAb, thyroid ultrasound and orbital computed tomography. PBMCs were separated from roughly 9.3 ml of fresh peripheral blood using Ficoll-Paque density gradient centrifugation. Trizol reagent was used to extract total RNA, and RNA quality was then checked on an Agilent 2100 Bioanalyzer. The TCR beta CDR3 regions were amplified from the RNA transcripts. The first round of RT-PCR for the TCR CDR3 was performed with the HTBI primer set and the Qiagen OneStep RT-PCR kit. The libraries were constructed in a second round of multiplex PCR and then size-selected and purified. Paired-end sequencing of the libraries was performed with 100 bp reads on an Illumina HiSeq2000. The paper's data handling went like this. Raw data were processed with SOAPnuke, discarding reads with adapters, uncalled bases, mean Phred below 15, or no exact constant-primer or identifier match. High-quality paired reads were merged with COPE v1.2.5, and unique nucleotide sequences were defined as clonotypes. Clonotypes were aligned to IMGT TRBV, TRBD and TRBJ reference segments using MiTCR v1.1. Analysis was restricted to V-J combinations with a frequency above 0.0001, which covered 99% to 99.2% of repertoires. The TCS score was defined as the ratio of F50 (clonal expansion) to E x V (chaos), calculated using BLOSUM62-based TCRdist between CDR3 peptides within each V-J. Welch's t-statistics and random forest reduced fewer than 600 V-J features to 10 to 15, which were used in a naive Bayes classifier (R e1071). TCRdb trimmed the raw reads at Q25, called clones with MiXCR and kept productive beta chains. A single entry per CDR3 protein holds the most common genes and DNA from its merged rows. For this entry, the V and J calls and clone size follow TCRdb and not the study's own pipeline. Here the sample has roughly 650,000 distinct CDR3 sequences; 16% occur a single time. The ten largest clones represent 2.5% to 4% of the sample.

The CDR3 goes from the cysteine to the phenylalanine over 13 residues. The sequence is cut down to CDR3 DNA, 39 bases in frame from base 1. As encoded in the germline V gene (reference sequence), CDR1 is DFQATT while CDR2 is SNEGSKA. V sheds 0 bases and J sheds 3 bases, leaving 9 bases between their ends. The clonotype comes from a woman aged 40 to 50 with Graves' ophthalmopathy. Recombination connected TRBV20-1 to TRBJ2-7; the D gene is not confidently resolved. Sequences were obtained from blood. The CDR3 protein is CSARDLLIYEQYF. The bases are TGCAGTGCTAGAGATCTCCTTATCTACGAGCAGTACTTC.